These 26 T cell receptor beta chains came from one sample sequenced in a study of cytomegalovirus exposure and HLA in healthy donors. PCR was performed using 60 Vbeta and 13 Jbeta primers. The protocol was immunoSEQ multiplex PCR, while the TCRdb copy is restricted to in-frame clones and leaves out a portion. This sample has around 130,000 clones, with around 80% found just once. The sequenced sample consisted of PBMCs. The receptors come from a man aged 25 to 40 in good health and CMV-seronegative.

This chain uses TRBV27 with TRBJ2-7; 10 bases line up with TRBD1. This CDR3 contains 14 residues. In germline, CDR1 is MNHEY, CDR2 SMNVEV (reference sequence). Unmatched junction bases numbered 2, after V lost 6 bases and J lost 0 bases. CDR3 residues: CASSDRGPSYEQYF. The CDR3 DNA sequence: TGTGCCAGCAGCGACAGGGGGCCCTCCTACGAGCAGTACTTC.

V and J are TRBV9 and TRBJ2-1, with D possibly TRBD2 on 7 matching bases. CDR1 and CDR2 (germline): SGDLS, YYNGEE. CDR3 size: 17 residues. Trimming removed 3 bases from V and 1 base from J, with 17 bases in between. CDR3 sequence reads: CASSEGGNRVSYNEQFF. As DNA, the CDR3 is TGTGCCAGCAGCGAGGGGGGGAACAGGGTTTCCTACAATGAGCAGTTCTTC. The full variable domain, completed using reference TRBV9 and TRBJ2-1, is DSGVTQTPKHLITATGQRVTLRCSPRSGDLSVYWYQQSLDQGLQFLIQYYNGEERAKGNILERFSAQQFPDLHSELNLSSLELGDSALYFCASSEGGNRVSYNEQFFGPGTRLTVL.

V is TRBV27 and J is TRBJ1-2; the D gene is possibly TRBD1 (6 bases). Looked up from germline, CDR1 is MNHEY and CDR2 is SMNVEV (reference sequence). The V end was cut by 4 bases, the J end by 8 bases, with 17 bases between. CDR3 length: 14 amino acids. CDR3 DNA: TGTGCCAGCAGTTCGGGGGGCAGTTTTTTGGGCTACACCTTC. This codes for CASSSGGSFLGYTF.

This rearrangement joins TRBV7-9 to TRBJ1-5; D might be TRBD1 (6 bases). Trimming pared 4 bases from V and 0 bases from J, leaving 10 bases between. In germline, CDR1 is SEHNR, CDR2 FQNEAQ (reference sequence). The CDR3 contains 15 residues. The CDR3 DNA sequence: TGTGCCAGCAGCTCCGGGACACATAGCAATCAGCCCCAGCATTTT. Translated: CASSSGTHSNQPQHF. Full variable domain (rest looked up from reference TRBV7-9 and TRBJ1-5): DTGVSQNPRHKITKRGQNVTFRCDPISEHNRLYWYRQTLGQGPEFLTYFQNEAQLEKSRLLSDRFSAERPKGSFSTLEIQRTEQGDSAMYLCASSSGTHSNQPQHFGDGTRLSIL.

This clone was observed once. The V call is TRBV19, the J call TRBJ2-3; tentatively, D is TRBD1 (5 bases). The V end was cut by 8 bases, the J end by 2 bases, with 8 bases between. The CDR3 is 12 residues long. The germline gives CDR1 LNHDA, CDR2 SQIVND (reference sequence). Here the CDR3 reads CASSGYTDTQYF. The CDR3 nucleotides are TGTGCCAGTTCAGGGTACACAGATACGCAGTATTTT.

This clone was counted between two and nine times. The rearrangement joins TRBV28 to TRBJ2-3; possible D gene TRBD2, 6 bases. The germline V gene has CDR1 MDHEN and CDR2 SYDVKM. The CDR3 contains 15 residues. V gave up 2 bases and J gave up 2 bases, with 11 bases separating them. Here the CDR3 reads CASSLLGGVTDTQYF. CDR3 nucleotides: TGTGCCAGCAGTTTACTCGGCGGGGTCACAGATACGCAGTATTTT.

The rearrangement uses TRBV9 and TRBJ2-3; perhaps TRBD1 as D (5 bases). This CDR3 contains 14 residues. Germline values: CDR1 SGDLS, CDR2 YYNGEE. Trimming stripped 3 bases from V and 8 bases from J, with 16 bases between. CDR3 bases: TGTGCCAGCAGCGGACCCGCGCAGGGAAGTACGCAGTATTTT. Translated, it gives CASSGPAQGSTQYF.

V usage is TRBV10-3 and J usage is TRBJ2-3; D might be TRBD2 (5 bases). CDR1 ENHRY and CDR2 SYGVKD come from the germline V gene. This CDR3 has 16 residues. V shed 3 bases and J shed 4 bases, with 17 bases lying between them. The CDR3 is CAISDPARGLADTQYF. The CDR3, as DNA: TGTGCCATCAGTGACCCGGCCCGGGGTTTGGCAGATACGCAGTATTTT.

This sequence joins TRBV7-9 and TRBJ1-1, with TRBD1 matching 8 bases. V dropped 5 bases and J dropped 0; count of bases not matched to a gene: 5. This CDR3 comprises 15 residues. CDR1 is SEHNR and CDR2 is FQNEAQ in the germline V gene (reference sequence). The chain's CDR3 is CASSERGQVNTEAFF. The CDR3 nucleotides are TGTGCCAGCAGCGAAAGGGGACAGGTGAACACTGAAGCTTTCTTT.

The chain carries TRBV7-2 and TRBJ2-3; TRBD1 matches 9 bases. Trimming cost V 4 bases and J 9 bases; bases outside gene matches: 8. Germline V CDR1 and CDR2: SGHTA, FQGNSA. The CDR3 contains 14 residues. The CDR3 loop is CASSSGQGSGTQYF. The CDR3, as DNA: TGTGCCAGCAGCTCGGGACAGGGTTCAGGGACGCAGTATTTT. Variable domain in full (rest from reference TRBV7-2 and TRBJ2-3): GAGVSQSPSNKVTEKGKDVELRCDPISGHTALYWYRQSLGQGLEFLIYFQGNSAPDKSGLPSDRFSAERTGGSVSTLTIQRTQQEDSAVYLCASSSGQGSGTQYFGPGTRLTVL.

CDR3 region: CASSLTGINEKLFF. The CDR3 DNA reads as TGCGCCAGCAGCCTGACAGGGATTAATGAAAAACTGTTTTTT. The gene calls are TRBV5-1 and TRBJ1-4; TRBD1 aligns across 7 bases. The germline V gene has CDR1 SGHRS and CDR2 YFSETQ. V lost 4 bases and J lost 4; bases outside the gene matches: 4. The CDR3 consists of 14 residues.

This clone was detected only a few times. V usage is TRBV6-5 and J usage is TRBJ1-1; 7 bases match TRBD1. Trimming took 2 bases from V and 8 from J; bases not matched to a gene: 5. Germline CDR1 reads MNHEY; CDR2 reads SVGAGI. The CDR3 contains 13 residues. The CDR3 nucleotides read TGTGCCAGCAGTTACATAAGGGGGCGAGAAGCTTTCTTT. Protein sequence: CASSYIRGREAFF.

This chain joins TRBV2 and TRBJ1-1; D perhaps matches TRBD1 (6 bases). Germline V lookup: CDR1 SNHLY, CDR2 FYNNEI. With 5 bases removed from V and 6 bases from J, the gap between germline ends came to 19 bases. The CDR3 extends over 15 amino acids. CDR3 amino acids: CASSTPSTGKAEAFF. The CDR3 bases are TGTGCCAGCAGTACTCCTTCGACAGGAAAAGCTGAAGCTTTCTTT. Full variable domain (outside the CDR3, taken from reference TRBV2 and TRBJ1-1): EPEVTQTPSHQVTQMGQEVILRCVPISNHLYFYWYRQILGQKVEFLVSFYNNEISEKSEIFDDQFSVERPDGSNFTLKIRSTKLEDSAMYFCASSTPSTGKAEAFFGQGTRLTVV.

The rearrangement uses TRBV4-3 and TRBJ1-1, with 12 bases identical to TRBD1. Trimming cost V 4 bases and J 4 bases; bases outside gene matches: 7. This CDR3 is built from 16 residues. Germline CDR1 reads LGHNA; CDR2 reads YSLEER. The CDR3 region has the DNA TGCGCCAGCAGCCGAGGGACAGGGGGCGCGGGCACTGAAGCTTTCTTT. Encoded protein: CASSRGTGGAGTEAFF.

The chain joins TRBV7-9 to TRBJ2-1, with a weak D call TRBD2 (5 bases). Germline V CDR1 and CDR2: SEHNR, FQNEAQ (reference sequence). CDR3 length equals 14 residues. The V and J ends lost 5 bases and 3 bases respectively, with 11 bases between them. The CDR3 reads CASSPPGLYNEQFF. CDR3 nucleotides: TGTGCCAGCAGCCCCCCAGGACTCTACAATGAGCAGTTCTTC.

The chain combines TRBV13 with TRBJ1-1; tentative D call: TRBD1 (6 bases). Per the germline V gene, CDR1 is PRHDT and CDR2 is FYEKMQ (reference sequence). V shed 5 bases and J shed 3 bases, with 10 bases lying between them. The CDR3 extends over 13 amino acids. The CDR3 loop is CASSPEGDTEAFF. The DNA of the CDR3 is TGTGCCAGCAGCCCCGAGGGGGACACTGAAGCTTTCTTT.

This clone has only a few counts. The J gene is TRBJ2-2, the V gene TRBV19; weak D call: TRBD2 (5 bases). Trimming cost V 3 bases and J 0 bases, with 8 bases left between them. Per the germline V gene, CDR1 is LNHDA and CDR2 is SQIVND (reference sequence). This CDR3 is 15 amino acids long. CDR3 in amino acids: CASSIRETNTGELFF. The DNA of the CDR3 is TGTGCCAGTAGTATCCGGGAAACGAACACCGGGGAGCTGTTTTTT.

The chain has TRBV27 and TRBJ1-1; no clear D. Trimming stripped 1 base from V and 9 bases from J, with 6 bases between. CDR1 is MNHEY, CDR2 SMNVEV, per germline (reference sequence). CDR3 length: 11 residues. The CDR3 bases are TGTGCCAGCAGTTTATATGGGCAAGCTTTCTTT. Protein product: CASSLYGQAFF.

The rearrangement joins TRBV5-6 to TRBJ2-1; D might be TRBD2 (5 bases). This CDR3 is built from 12 residues. Trimming removed 5 bases from V and 4 bases from J, with 7 bases in between. The V gene's germline CDR1 is SGHDT and CDR2 YYEEEE. CDR3 loop: CASRRGYNEQFF. The DNA for the CDR3 is TGTGCCAGCAGAAGAGGGTACAATGAGCAGTTCTTC.

The sample holds a few counts of this clone. CDR3 coding DNA: TGTGCCAGCAGTCAAGCTCCACAGGGGGATACCTACGAGCAGTACTTC. It translates to CASSQAPQGDTYEQYF. This chain joins TRBV28 and TRBJ2-7; 8 bases are shared with TRBD1. The length of the CDR3 is 16 residues. In germline, CDR1 is MDHEN, CDR2 SYDVKM. The ends lost 5 bases at V and 2 bases at J; junction bases unmatched: 11.

The rearrangement links TRBV5-5 to TRBJ1-2; TRBD1 is a possible D gene (5 bases). This CDR3 has 12 amino acids. With 4 bases removed from V and 8 bases from J, the gap between germline ends came to 12 bases. CDR1 is SGHKS and CDR2 is YYEKEE in the germline V gene (reference sequence). CDR3 sequence (DNA): TGTGCCAGCAGCCCAGGGACTGGGGGCTACACCTTC. It translates to CASSPGTGGYTF.

The J gene is TRBJ2-1, the V gene TRBV7-9; tentative D call: TRBD1 (6 bases). Germline CDR1 and CDR2: SEHNR and FQNEAQ (reference sequence). Trimming took 5 bases from V and 8 from J, leaving 16 bases between them. This CDR3 is 14 amino acids long. The CDR3 region has the DNA TGTGCCAGCAGCAGGACAGCCCCTCCTGATGAGCAGTTCTTC. This codes for CASSRTAPPDEQFF.

This chain uses TRBV29-1 with TRBJ1-2, with TRBD1 matching 9 bases. V was clipped by 0 bases and J by 4 bases; unmatched bases: 15. Germline loops: CDR1 SQVTM, CDR2 ANQGSEA. There are 18 residues in the CDR3. The CDR3 loop reads CSVEDRVPGQGASYGYTF. The CDR3 DNA reads as TGCAGCGTTGAAGATAGGGTCCCGGGACAGGGAGCCAGCTATGGCTACACCTTC.

This sequence joins TRBV5-1 and TRBJ2-7; D gene unclear. V lost 4 bases and J lost 0, with 5 bases in between. Germline lookup yields CDR1 SGHRS and CDR2 YFSETQ. The CDR3 runs to 12 residues. The CDR3 DNA follows: TGCGCCAGCAGCGAGAGCTCCTACGAGCAGTACTTC. Its protein is CASSESSYEQYF.

The chain uses TRBV2 and TRBJ2-5; D perhaps matches TRBD2 (8 bases). V lost 11 bases, J lost 5 bases, and 21 bases lay in between. The CDR3 is 14 residues long. Looked up from germline, CDR1 is SNHLY and CDR2 is FYNNEI. The CDR3 loop is CADREGAGGETQYF. The CDR3, as DNA: TGTGCCGACCGGGAGGGGGCAGGGGGGGAGACCCAGTACTTC.

The V call is TRBV28, the J call TRBJ1-5; weak D call: TRBD1 (5 bases). The V end lost 7 bases, the J end lost 2 bases, and 18 bases lay between the germline ends. The CDR3 consists of 16 residues. Germline values: CDR1 MDHEN, CDR2 SYDVKM. CDR3 region: CASTSPQGLGNQPQHF. In DNA, the CDR3 is TGTGCCAGCACTTCCCCGCAGGGCTTAGGCAATCAGCCCCAGCATTTT.